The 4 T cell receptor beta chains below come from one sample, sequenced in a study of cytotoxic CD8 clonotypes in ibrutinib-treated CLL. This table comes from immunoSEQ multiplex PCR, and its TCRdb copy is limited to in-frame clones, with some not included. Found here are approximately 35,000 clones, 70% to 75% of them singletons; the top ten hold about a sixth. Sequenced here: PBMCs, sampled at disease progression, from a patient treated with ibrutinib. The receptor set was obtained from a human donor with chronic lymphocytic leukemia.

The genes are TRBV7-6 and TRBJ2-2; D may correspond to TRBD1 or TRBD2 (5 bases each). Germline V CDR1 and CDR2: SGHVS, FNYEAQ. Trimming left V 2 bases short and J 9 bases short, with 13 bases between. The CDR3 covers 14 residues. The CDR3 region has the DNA TGTGCCAGCAGCTTAACAGGACTGAATTGGGAGCTGTTTTTT. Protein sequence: CASSLTGLNWELFF.

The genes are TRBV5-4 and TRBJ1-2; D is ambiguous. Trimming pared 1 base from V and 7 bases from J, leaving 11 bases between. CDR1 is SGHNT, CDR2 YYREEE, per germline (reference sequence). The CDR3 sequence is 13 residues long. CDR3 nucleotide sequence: TGTGCCAGCAGCTTGCCCCAGGTCCGTGGCTACACCTTC. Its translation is CASSLPQVRGYTF.

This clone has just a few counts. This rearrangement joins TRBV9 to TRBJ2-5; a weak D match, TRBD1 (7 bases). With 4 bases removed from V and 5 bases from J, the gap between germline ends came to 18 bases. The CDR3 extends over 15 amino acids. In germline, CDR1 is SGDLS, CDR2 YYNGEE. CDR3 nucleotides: TGTGCCAGCAGCCGAACCACTTCAGGGGGGGAGACCCAGTACTTC. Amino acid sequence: CASSRTTSGGETQYF.

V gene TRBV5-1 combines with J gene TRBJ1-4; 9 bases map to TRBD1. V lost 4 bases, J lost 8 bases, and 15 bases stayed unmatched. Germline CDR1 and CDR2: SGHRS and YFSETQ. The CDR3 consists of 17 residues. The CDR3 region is CASSPNPNRDRDEKLFF. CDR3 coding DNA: TGCGCCAGCAGCCCCAACCCAAACCGGGACAGGGACGAAAAACTGTTTTTT.